The following is a TCR beta chain sequence with its context. Its specificity is not known. One end of the junction varies from germline; a read error may be responsible. The donors, aged about 6 to 90, were healthy Caucasians from Russia. With a J-beta primer mix and a sample-barcoded 5' primer, a second PCR ran about 7 to 12 cycles. Tags on each cDNA molecule came from a template-switch adaptor with 12 random nucleotides. TCRdb re-called the 5' RACE reads with MiXCR, one entry per CDR3 protein. The table shows around 1.7 million distinct CDR3 sequences, with under 30% occurring only once. These data originate in a study of blood T cells in healthy people across ages. Whole-study results and caveats: Across the age range, TCR beta diversity per million T cells fell in a roughly linear way. Naive CD4+ cells and diversity were both higher in long-lived donors than in aged donors.

The source of this sequence is a young woman in good health. Input material: blood.

The CDR3 spells CASSPRGIQESQYF. In DNA form, the CDR3 reads TGTGCCAGCAGCCCTAGAGGGATCCAAGAGTCCCAGTACTTC. V usage is TRBV3-1 and J usage is TRBJ2-5; maybe TRBD2 (5 bases). The CDR3 is 14 amino acids. Germline loops: CDR1 LGHDT, CDR2 YNNKEL (reference sequence).